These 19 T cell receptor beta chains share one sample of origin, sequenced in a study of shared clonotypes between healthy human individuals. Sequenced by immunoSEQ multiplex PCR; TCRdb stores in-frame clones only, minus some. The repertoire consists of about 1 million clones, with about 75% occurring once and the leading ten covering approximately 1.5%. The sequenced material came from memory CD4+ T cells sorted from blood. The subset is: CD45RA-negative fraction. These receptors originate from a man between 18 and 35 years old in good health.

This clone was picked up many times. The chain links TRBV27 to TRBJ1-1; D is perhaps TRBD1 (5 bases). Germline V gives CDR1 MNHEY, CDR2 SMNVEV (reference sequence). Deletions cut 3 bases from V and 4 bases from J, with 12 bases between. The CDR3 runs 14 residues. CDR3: CASSFGAVGTEAFF. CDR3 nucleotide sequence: TGTGCCAGCAGTTTTGGGGCAGTGGGCACTGAAGCTTTCTTT.

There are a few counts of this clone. The CDR3 DNA sequence: TGTGCCAGCGGGCGCTCCGGGACAGGTTACGAGCAGTACTTC. Translating it yields CASGRSGTGYEQYF. The chain is built from TRBV5-6 and TRBJ2-7, with 8 bases that match TRBD1. The CDR3 has 14 residues. V trimming: 7 bases; J trimming: 4 bases; junction bases outside the gene matches: 10. Germline assignment: CDR1 SGHDT and CDR2 YYEEEE.

The DNA for the CDR3 is TGTGCCAGCAGCTTGGCAGGGGGATTTAACTATGGCTACACCTTC. This encodes CASSLAGGFNYGYTF. The rearrangement links TRBV5-4 to TRBJ1-2, with 7 bases that match TRBD1. J gave up 1 base and V 0 bases, and 3 bases lay outside the gene matches. The CDR3 has 15 amino acids. The V gene's germline CDR1 is SGHNT and CDR2 YYREEE (reference sequence).

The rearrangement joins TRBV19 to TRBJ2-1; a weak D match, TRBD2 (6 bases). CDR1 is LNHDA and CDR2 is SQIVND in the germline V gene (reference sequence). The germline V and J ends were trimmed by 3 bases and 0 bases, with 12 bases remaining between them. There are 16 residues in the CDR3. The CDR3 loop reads CASSIQAAGSYNEQFF. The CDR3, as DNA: TGTGCCAGTAGTATTCAGGCAGCGGGCTCCTACAATGAGCAGTTCTTC. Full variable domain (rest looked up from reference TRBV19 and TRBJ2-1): DGGITQSPKYLFRKEGQNVTLSCEQNLNHDAMYWYRQDPGQGLRLIYYSQIVNDFQKGDIAEGYSVSREKKESFPLTVTSAQKNPTAFYLCASSIQAAGSYNEQFFGPGTRLTVL.

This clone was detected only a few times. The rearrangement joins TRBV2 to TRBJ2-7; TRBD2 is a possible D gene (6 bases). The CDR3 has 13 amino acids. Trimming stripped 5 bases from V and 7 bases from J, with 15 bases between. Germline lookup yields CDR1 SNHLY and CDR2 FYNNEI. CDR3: CASSPDYAGEQYF. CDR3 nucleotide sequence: TGTGCCAGCAGTCCGGACTACGCCGGAGAGCAGTACTTC. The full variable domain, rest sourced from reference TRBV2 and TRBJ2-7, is EPEVTQTPSHQVTQMGQEVILRCVPISNHLYFYWYRQILGQKVEFLVSFYNNEISEKSEIFDDQFSVERPDGSNFTLKIRSTKLEDSAMYFCASSPDYAGEQYFGPGTRLTVT.

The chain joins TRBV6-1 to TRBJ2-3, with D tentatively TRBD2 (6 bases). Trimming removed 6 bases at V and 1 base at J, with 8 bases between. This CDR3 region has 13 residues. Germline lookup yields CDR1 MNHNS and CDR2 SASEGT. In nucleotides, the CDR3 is TGTGCCAGCAGGGGCGGGGGCACAGATACGCAGTATTTT. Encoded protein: CASRGGGTDTQYF.

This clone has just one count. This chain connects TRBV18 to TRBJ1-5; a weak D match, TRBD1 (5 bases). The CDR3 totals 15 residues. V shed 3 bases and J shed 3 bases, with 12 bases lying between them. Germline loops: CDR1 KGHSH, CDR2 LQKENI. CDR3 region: CASSPTGGFNQPQHF. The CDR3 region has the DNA TGTGCCAGCTCACCTACGGGGGGTTTCAATCAGCCCCAGCATTTT.

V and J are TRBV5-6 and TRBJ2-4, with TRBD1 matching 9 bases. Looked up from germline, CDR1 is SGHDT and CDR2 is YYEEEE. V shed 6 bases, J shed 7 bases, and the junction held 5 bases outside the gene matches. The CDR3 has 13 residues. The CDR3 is CASTQGQGNIQYF. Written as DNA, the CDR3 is TGTGCCAGCACCCAGGGACAGGGTAACATTCAGTACTTC.

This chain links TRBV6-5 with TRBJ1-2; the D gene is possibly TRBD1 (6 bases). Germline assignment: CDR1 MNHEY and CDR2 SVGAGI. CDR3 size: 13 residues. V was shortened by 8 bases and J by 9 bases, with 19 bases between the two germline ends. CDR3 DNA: TGTGCCAGCCGGGACACGCCAACCCATAGCTACACCTTC. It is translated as CASRDTPTHSYTF.

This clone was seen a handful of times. This CDR3 is CASSLGNNVVSTEAFF. The CDR3 coding sequence is TGTGCCAGCAGCTTGGGGAATAATGTGGTGAGCACTGAAGCTTTCTTT. The chain employs TRBV5-4 and TRBJ1-1; D uncertain. The CDR3 is 16 residues long. Germline-derived CDR1 and CDR2 are SGHNT and YYREEE (reference sequence). V shed 0 bases and J shed 4 bases, with 16 bases lying between them.

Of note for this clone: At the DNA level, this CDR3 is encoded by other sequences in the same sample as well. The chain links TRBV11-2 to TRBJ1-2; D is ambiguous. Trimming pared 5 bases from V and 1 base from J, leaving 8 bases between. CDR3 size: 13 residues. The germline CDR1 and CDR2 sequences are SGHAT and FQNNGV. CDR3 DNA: TGTGCCAGCAGCCCTACAGTTAACTATGGCTACACCTTC. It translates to CASSPTVNYGYTF.

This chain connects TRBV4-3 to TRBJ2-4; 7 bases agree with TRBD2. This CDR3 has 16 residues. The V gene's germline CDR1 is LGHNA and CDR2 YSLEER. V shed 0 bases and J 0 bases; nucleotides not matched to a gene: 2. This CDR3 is CASSQDGGGAKNIQYF. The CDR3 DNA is TGCGCCAGCAGCCAAGATGGGGGGGGAGCCAAAAACATTCAGTACTTC.

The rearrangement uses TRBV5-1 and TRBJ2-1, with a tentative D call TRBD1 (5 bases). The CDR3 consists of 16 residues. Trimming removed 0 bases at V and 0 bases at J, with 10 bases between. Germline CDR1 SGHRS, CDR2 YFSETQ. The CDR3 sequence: CASSLVAGNSYNEQFF. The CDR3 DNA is TGCGCCAGCAGCTTGGTTGCAGGGAACTCCTACAATGAGCAGTTCTTC.

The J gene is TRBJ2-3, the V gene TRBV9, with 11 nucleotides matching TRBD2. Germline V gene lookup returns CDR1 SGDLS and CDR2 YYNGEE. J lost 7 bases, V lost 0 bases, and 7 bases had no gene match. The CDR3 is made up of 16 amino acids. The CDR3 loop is CASSVDASGGMYTQYF. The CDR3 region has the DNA TGTGCCAGCAGCGTAGATGCTAGCGGGGGGATGTATACGCAGTATTTT.

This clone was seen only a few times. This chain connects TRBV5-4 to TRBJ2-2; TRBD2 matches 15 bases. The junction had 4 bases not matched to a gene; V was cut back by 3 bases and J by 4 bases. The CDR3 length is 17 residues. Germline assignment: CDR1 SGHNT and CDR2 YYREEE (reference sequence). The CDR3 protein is CASSSGTSGGPTGELFF. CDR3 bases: TGTGCCAGCAGCTCCGGGACTAGCGGGGGGCCCACCGGGGAGCTGTTTTTT. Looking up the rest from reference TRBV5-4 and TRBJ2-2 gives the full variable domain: ETGVTQSPTHLIKTRGQQVTLRCSSQSGHNTVSWYQQALGQGPQFIFQYYREEENGRGNFPPRFSGLQFPNYSSELNVNALELDDSALYLCASSSGTSGGPTGELFFGEGSRLTVL.

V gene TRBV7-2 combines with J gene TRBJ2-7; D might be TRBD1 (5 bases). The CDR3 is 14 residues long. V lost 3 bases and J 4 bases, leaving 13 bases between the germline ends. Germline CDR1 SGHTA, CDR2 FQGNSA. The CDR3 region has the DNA TGTGCCAGCAGCTTCGGAGACAGACCTTACGAGCAGTACTTC. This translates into CASSFGDRPYEQYF.

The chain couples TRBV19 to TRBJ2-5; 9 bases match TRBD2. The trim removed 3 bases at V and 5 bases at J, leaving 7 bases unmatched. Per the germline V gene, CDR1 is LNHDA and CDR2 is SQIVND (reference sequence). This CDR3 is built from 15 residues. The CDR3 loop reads CASSMIAGAGETQYF. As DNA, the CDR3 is TGTGCCAGTAGTATGATAGCGGGGGCTGGGGAGACCCAGTACTTC.

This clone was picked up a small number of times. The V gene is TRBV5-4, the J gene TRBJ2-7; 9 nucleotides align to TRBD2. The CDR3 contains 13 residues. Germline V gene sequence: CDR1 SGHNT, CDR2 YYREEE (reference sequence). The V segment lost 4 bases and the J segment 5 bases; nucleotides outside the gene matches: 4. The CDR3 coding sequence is TGTGCCAGCAGCCCCGGACTAGCGAACGAGCAGTACTTC. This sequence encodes CASSPGLANEQYF.

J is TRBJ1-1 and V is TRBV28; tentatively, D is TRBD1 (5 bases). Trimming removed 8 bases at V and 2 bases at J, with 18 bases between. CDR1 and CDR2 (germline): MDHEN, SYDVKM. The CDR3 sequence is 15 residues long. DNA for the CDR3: TGTGCCAGCGGCAGGGTGGGGCAGGGCAACACTGAAGCTTTCTTT. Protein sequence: CASGRVGQGNTEAFF.